This T cell receptor (beta chain) was captured in a study of CD4 T cells in relation to SARS-CoV-2 and coronaviruses. Study context: TCR beta CDR3s were sequenced after roughly nine-day antigen culture of PBMCs.

Unexposed donor CD4+ T cells date from about 2010-2018, before the COVID-19 pandemic. After roughly ten days of culture, CD4+ T cells were isolated. Testing used SARS-CoV-2 S/N and four cold-coronavirus spikes on unexposed-donor CD4+ T cells, cells permitting. Repertoires were generated with immunoSEQ multiplex PCR, while TCRdb's copy carries only in-frame clones and drops some. This table has about 26,000 clones, roughly 76% appearing once. On this clone itself: Its antigen remains unknown.

CDR1 MGHRA and CDR2 YSYEKL come from the germline V gene. The CDR3 length is 14 residues. With V trimmed by 4 bases and J by 4 bases, 5 bases remained unmatched. The V call is TRBV4-1, the J call TRBJ2-3; 7 bases agree with TRBD1. Specimen: CD4+ T cells from PBMCs, cultured in vitro. The TCR originated in a human donor in good health. The CDR3 DNA sequence: TGCGCCAGCAGCCTACAGGGGTTCCCAGATACGCAGTATTTT. This encodes CASSLQGFPDTQYF.